The 20 T cell receptor beta chains listed next were all sequenced from one sample in a study of control samples from healthy donors and cancer patients (dated by TCRdb to the early 2020s). Libraries were constructed by the immunoSEQ multiplex PCR assay. What TCRdb holds here is the immuneACCESS table cut down to in-frame rearrangements. Part of the clones is not present; checked against another copy, under half of the missing clones reflect an unresolved V gene, and the others are unexplained. This sample comprises approximately 110,000 clones, roughly 89% of them detected only once. The ten largest clonotypes hold approximately 18% of the sample. The specimen sequenced was blood. The receptors originated from a woman aged 45-59 years in good health.

V and J are TRBV14 and TRBJ2-6; 8 bases align to TRBD1. The CDR3 contains 16 residues. Germline V CDR1 and CDR2: SGHDN, FVKESK. Trimming at V came to 4 bases and at J to 2 bases, leaving 4 bases not matched to a gene. In DNA form, the CDR3 reads TGTGCCAGCAGCCTGAGACAGGGGACTGGGGCCAACGTCCTGACTTTC. Its translation: CASSLRQGTGANVLTF.

The chain is built from TRBV30 and TRBJ2-3, with 7 bases aligning to TRBD1. The CDR3 sequence is 11 residues long. Germline CDR1 is GTSNPN and CDR2 is SVGIG (reference sequence). With V trimmed by 7 bases and J by 11 bases, 9 bases remained unmatched. CDR3 region: CAYHTGVGQYF. The CDR3 region has the DNA TGTGCCTACCATACAGGGGTTGGGCAGTATTTT.

This chain connects TRBV4-1 to TRBJ2-5, with D maybe TRBD1 (6 bases). The length of the CDR3 is 15 residues. CDR1 is MGHRA, CDR2 YSYEKL, per germline. V was shortened by 5 bases and J by 3 bases, with 16 bases between the two germline ends. The CDR3 coding sequence is TGCGCCAGCAGCGACGTACCACAGGGAAAAGAGACCCAGTACTTC. Protein: CASSDVPQGKETQYF.

The chain links TRBV5-1 to TRBJ2-1; D remains ambiguous. V dropped 0 bases and J dropped 0 bases, with 7 bases sitting between them. CDR1 SGHRS and CDR2 YFSETQ come from the germline V gene. This CDR3 spans 15 amino acids. The CDR3 sequence: CASSLEDGSYNEQFF. The CDR3 nucleotides read TGCGCCAGCAGCTTGGAGGATGGCTCCTACAATGAGCAGTTCTTC.

This clone was counted only a few times. The J gene is TRBJ2-7, the V gene TRBV7-6, with a tentative D call TRBD1 (6 bases). The CDR3 contains 15 residues. The V gene lost 5 bases and the J gene lost 2 bases, with 16 bases spanning the gap. Germline V gene sequence: CDR1 SGHVS, CDR2 FNYEAQ. CDR3 loop: CASSLQTGRAYEQYF. CDR3 bases: TGTGCCAGCAGCCTACAGACAGGACGAGCCTACGAGCAGTACTTC.

V and J are TRBV6-5 and TRBJ2-1, with D possibly being TRBD1 or TRBD2 (5 bases each). Trimming stripped 2 bases from V and 9 bases from J, with 11 bases between. Germline V gene sequence: CDR1 MNHEY, CDR2 SVGAGI. The CDR3 has 13 amino acids. CDR3 DNA sequence: TGTGCCAGCAGTTACACTACTGGGGGTGAGCAGTTCTTC. Translated: CASSYTTGGEQFF.

This sequence joins TRBV24-1 and TRBJ2-3; D may be TRBD1 or TRBD2 (5 bases each). The CDR3 is 12 amino acids. Trimming removed 9 bases at V and 2 bases at J, with 8 bases between. The germline gives CDR1 KGHDR, CDR2 SFDVKD. Here the CDR3 reads CATQGDTDTQYF. The CDR3 nucleotides are TGTGCCACCCAGGGAGACACAGATACGCAGTATTTT.

The chain combines TRBV14 with TRBJ2-1; 11 bases line up with TRBD2. Germline lookup yields CDR1 SGHDN and CDR2 FVKESK. V dropped 3 bases and J dropped 6; count of bases not matched to a gene: 7. The CDR3 extends over 16 amino acids. The CDR3 DNA follows: TGTGCCAGCAGCCAGGATCTTAGCGGGGGGGCCAATGAGCAGTTCTTC. Its protein is CASSQDLSGGANEQFF.

The J gene is TRBJ1-4, the V gene TRBV4-1; D uncertain. Trimming stripped 2 bases from V and 0 bases from J, with 13 bases between. Germline V gene sequence: CDR1 MGHRA, CDR2 YSYEKL. CDR3 length: 17 residues. The CDR3 nucleotides are TGCGCCAGCAGCCAACACGGGAGATTTGCAACTAATGAAAAACTGTTTTTT. The encoded protein is CASSQHGRFATNEKLFF.

This clone was seen a single time. The chain couples TRBV5-1 to TRBJ2-5; 11 bases fit TRBD2. The V segment lost 0 bases and the J segment 5 bases; nucleotides outside the gene matches: 6. Germline V gene data show CDR1 as SGHRS and CDR2 as YFSETQ. CDR3 length: 16 amino acids. The DNA of the CDR3 is TGCGCCAGCAGCTTGGGCACTAGCGGGGGTCGGGAGACCCAGTACTTC. Translation: CASSLGTSGGRETQYF.

The chain links TRBV7-2 to TRBJ1-3; D is possibly TRBD1 (5 bases). V was pared by 4 bases and J by 4 bases, with 14 bases between. In germline, CDR1 is SGHTA, CDR2 FQGNSA. This CDR3 is 15 amino acids long. DNA for the CDR3: TGTGCCAGCAGCTCCCTCCCAGGGATCGGAAACACCATATATTTT. Protein product: CASSSLPGIGNTIYF.

CDR3: CASSIAASGLYEQYF. The DNA for the CDR3 is TGTGCCAGTAGTATTGCCGCCAGCGGATTATACGAGCAGTACTTC. The chain is built from TRBV19 and TRBJ2-7, with D perhaps TRBD2 (5 bases). The length of the CDR3 is 15 residues. CDR1 is LNHDA, CDR2 SQIVND, per germline (reference sequence). Trimming left V 3 bases short and J 4 bases short, with 16 bases between.

J is TRBJ2-3 and V is TRBV6-1, with TRBD1 identical over 7 bases. After removal of 1 base from V and 8 bases from J, the junction contained 3 bases not matched to a gene. CDR3 length equals 13 residues. Germline V gene lookup returns CDR1 MNHNS and CDR2 SASEGT. The CDR3 nucleotides are TGTGCCAGCAGTGAAGGACAGGGTAGTACGCAGTATTTT. Its translation is CASSEGQGSTQYF.

The chain carries TRBV9 and TRBJ2-2, with D hard to call. The CDR3 runs 11 residues. Germline V CDR1 and CDR2: SGDLS, YYNGEE. Trimming took off 4 bases at V and 8 bases at J, with 6 bases between the two ends. In nucleotides, the CDR3 is TGTGCCAGCAGCAGGCCAGGGGAGCTGTTTTTT. Its protein is CASSRPGELFF.

The rearrangement uses TRBV3-1 (or the pseudogene TRBV3-2) and TRBJ2-2; 12 nucleotides agree with TRBD2. Germline loops: CDR1 LGHDT, CDR2 YNNKEL (reference sequence). V trimming: 5 bases; J trimming: 6 bases; junction bases outside the gene matches: 4. The CDR3 spans 15 residues. CDR3 sequence: CASSWPSGGAGELFF. The CDR3 DNA sequence: TGTGCCAGCAGCTGGCCTAGCGGGGGGGCCGGGGAGCTGTTTTTT.

The DNA of the CDR3 is TGCGCCAGCAGCTTGGCGATAGGGAGGATGAACACTGAAGCTTTCTTT. It translates to CASSLAIGRMNTEAFF. V and J are TRBV5-1 and TRBJ1-1; D is uncertain. The CDR3 has 16 residues. Per germline, CDR1 SGHRS and CDR2 YFSETQ. V was clipped by 0 bases and J by 0 bases, with 12 bases between them.

This CDR3 reads CASSLDRENNEKLFF. As DNA, the CDR3 is TGTGCCAGCAGCTTAGACAGGGAAAACAATGAAAAACTGTTTTTT. V is TRBV7-6 and J is TRBJ1-4; possible D gene TRBD1, 6 bases. The V end lost 1 base, the J end lost 5 bases, and 11 bases lay between the germline ends. Germline V CDR1 and CDR2: SGHVS, FNYEAQ. The CDR3 has 15 residues.

V usage is TRBV6-4 and J usage is TRBJ1-5; D is possibly TRBD1 (5 bases). The CDR3 runs 15 residues. Per the germline V gene, CDR1 is MRHNA and CDR2 is SNTAGT. V lost 3 bases to trimming and J lost 3 bases, with 12 bases between them. The DNA of the CDR3 is TGTGCCAGCAGTGAGGACCAGGGACCCAATCAGCCCCAGCATTTT. It is translated as CASSEDQGPNQPQHF.

The CDR3 nucleotides are TGTGCCAGCAGAGACTTAGCGGGGGCATGGGAGAATGAGCAGTTCTTC. Its protein is CASRDLAGAWENEQFF. This chain joins TRBV2 and TRBJ2-1, with TRBD2 matching over 9 bases. Germline V gives CDR1 SNHLY, CDR2 FYNNEI. The CDR3 consists of 16 residues. V shed 6 bases, J shed 7 bases, and the junction held 13 bases outside the gene matches.

This clone was observed a single time. The rearrangement links TRBV6-8 to TRBJ2-3, with 7 bases matching TRBD2. J was trimmed by 2 bases and V by 4 bases; bases with no gene match: 12. Germline CDR1 MNHGY, CDR2 SAAAGT. The CDR3 runs 17 residues. The CDR3 loop reads CASSSPPSGINTDTQYF. CDR3 DNA: TGTGCCAGCAGTTCCCCCCCTAGCGGCATAAACACAGATACGCAGTATTTT.